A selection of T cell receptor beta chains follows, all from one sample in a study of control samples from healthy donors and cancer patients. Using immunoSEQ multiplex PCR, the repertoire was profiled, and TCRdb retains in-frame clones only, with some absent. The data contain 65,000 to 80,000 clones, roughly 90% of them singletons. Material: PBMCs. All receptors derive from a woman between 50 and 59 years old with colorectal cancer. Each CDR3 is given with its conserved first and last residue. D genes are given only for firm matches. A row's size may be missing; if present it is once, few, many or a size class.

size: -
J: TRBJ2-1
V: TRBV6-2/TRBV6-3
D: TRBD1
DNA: TGTGCCAGCAGTAAACAGGGGGACGATGAGCAGTTCTTC
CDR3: CASSKQGDDEQFF

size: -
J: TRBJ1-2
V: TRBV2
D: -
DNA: TGTGCCAGCAGTTCTGACACCTATGGCTACACCTTC
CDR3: CASSSDTYGYTF

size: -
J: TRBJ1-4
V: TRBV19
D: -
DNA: TGTGCCAGTAGTAGGGACACAGATGAAAAACTGTTTTTT
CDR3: CASSRDTDEKLFF

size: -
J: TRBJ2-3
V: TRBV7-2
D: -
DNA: TGTGCCAGCAGCGCAGGGACGATGGATACGCAGTATTTT
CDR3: CASSAGTMDTQYF

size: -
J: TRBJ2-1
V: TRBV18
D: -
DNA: TGTGCCAGCTCACCCTCCGGGACAAAAATTTACAATGAGCAGTTCTTC
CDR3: CASSPSGTKIYNEQFF

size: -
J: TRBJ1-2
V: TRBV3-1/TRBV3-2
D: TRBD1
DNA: TGTGCCAGCAGCCCCGGGACAGGGCATGGCTACACCTTC
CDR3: CASSPGTGHGYTF

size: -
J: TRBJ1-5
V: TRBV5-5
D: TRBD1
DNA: TGTGCCAGCAGCCCGACAGGGGGGCAGCCCCAGCATTTT
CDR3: CASSPTGGQPQHF

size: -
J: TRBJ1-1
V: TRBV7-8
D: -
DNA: TGTGCCAGCAGCACCCGACAGTTTGAAGCTTTCTTT
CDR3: CASSTRQFEAFF

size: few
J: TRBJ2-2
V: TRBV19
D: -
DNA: TGTGTTGTCCGGGATAACACCGGGGAGCTGTTTTTT
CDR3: CVVRDNTGELFF

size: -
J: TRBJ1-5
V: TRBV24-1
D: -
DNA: TGTGCCACCAGGTACGACGGGAATCAGCCCCAGCATTTT
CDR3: CATRYDGNQPQHF

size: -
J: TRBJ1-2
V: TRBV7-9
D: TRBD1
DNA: TGTGCCAGCAGCCCGGGACAGGCTAACTATGGCTACACCTTC
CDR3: CASSPGQANYGYTF

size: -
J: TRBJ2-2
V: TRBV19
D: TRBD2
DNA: TGTGCCAGTAGGTCCTCCGGGACTAGGGCTTCCGGGGAGCTGTTTTTT
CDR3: CASRSSGTRASGELFF

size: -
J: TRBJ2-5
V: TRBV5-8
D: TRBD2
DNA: TGTGCCAGCAGGAATAGCGGGGCTCAAGAGACCCAGTACTTC
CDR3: CASRNSGAQETQYF

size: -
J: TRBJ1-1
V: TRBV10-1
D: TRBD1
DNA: TGCGCCAGCGAGGACAGGGGAAGAGGGAACACTGAAGCTTTCTTT
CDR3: CASEDRGRGNTEAFF

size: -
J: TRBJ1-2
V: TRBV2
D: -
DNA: TGTGCCAGCAGTGTCGAGGCTAACTATGGCTACACCTTC
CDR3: CASSVEANYGYTF

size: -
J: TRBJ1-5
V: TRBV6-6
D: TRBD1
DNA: TGTGCCAGCTTTAGTGGACAGGGGAATCAGCCCCAGCATTTT
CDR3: CASFSGQGNQPQHF

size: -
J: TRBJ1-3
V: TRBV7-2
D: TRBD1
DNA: TGTGCCAGCAGCTCACCGGGACAGGGTCTTGGAAACACCATATATTTT
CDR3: CASSSPGQGLGNTIYF

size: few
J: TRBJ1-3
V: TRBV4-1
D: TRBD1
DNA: TGCGCCAGCAGCCAAGATCTAGGGGGCCGCTCTGGAAACACCATATATTTT
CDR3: CASSQDLGGRSGNTIYF

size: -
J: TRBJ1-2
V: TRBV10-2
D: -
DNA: TGCGCCAGCAGTGCGGGACCCCAGAACTATGGCTACACCTTC
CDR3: CASSAGPQNYGYTF

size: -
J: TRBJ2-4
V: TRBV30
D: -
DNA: TGTGCCTGGAGTAATGGAAACATTCAGTACTTC
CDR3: CAWSNGNIQYF

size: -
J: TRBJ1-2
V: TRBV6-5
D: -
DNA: TGTGCCAGCAGCTCCCCCCAGGAGGGGTTTGGCTACACCTTC
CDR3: CASSSPQEGFGYTF

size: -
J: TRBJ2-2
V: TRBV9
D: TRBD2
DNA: TGTGCCAGCAGCCCCTCGGGGGGGGGCACCGGGGAGCTGTTTTTT
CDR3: CASSPSGGGTGELFF

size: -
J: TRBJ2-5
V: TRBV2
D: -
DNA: TGTGCCAGCAGTTATAGCGGAGGGGGGGTAGAGACCCAGTACTTC
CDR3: CASSYSGGGVETQYF

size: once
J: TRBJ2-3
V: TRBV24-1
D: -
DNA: TGTGCCACCAGTGATGGCAGGGGAGATACGCAGTATTTT
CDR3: CATSDGRGDTQYF

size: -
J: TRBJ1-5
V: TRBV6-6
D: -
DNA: TGTGCCAGCACAGGGGTTAAGGGCAATCAGCCCCAGCATTTT
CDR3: CASTGVKGNQPQHF

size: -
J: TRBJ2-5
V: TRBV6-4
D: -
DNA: TGTGCCAGCAGTGACTCCCCCCCCGCGCTAGCGCTTGTACAAGAGACCCAGTACTTC
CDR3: CASSDSPPALALVQETQYF

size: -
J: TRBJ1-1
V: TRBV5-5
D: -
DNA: TGTGCCAGCAGCCCGGAGGGGGTTGGAACTGAAGCTTTCTTT
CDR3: CASSPEGVGTEAFF

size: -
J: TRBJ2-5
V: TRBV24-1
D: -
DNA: TGTGCCACCAGTGACCCGAAAGAGACCCAGTACTTC
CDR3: CATSDPKETQYF

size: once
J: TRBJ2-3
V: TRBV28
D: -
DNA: TGTGCCAGCAGTTTAATCCAGGGGTTCACAGATACGCAGTATTTT
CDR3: CASSLIQGFTDTQYF

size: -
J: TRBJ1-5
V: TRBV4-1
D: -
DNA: TGCGCCAGCAGCCAAGAGGGATTAGATCAGCCCCAGCATTTT
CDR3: CASSQEGLDQPQHF

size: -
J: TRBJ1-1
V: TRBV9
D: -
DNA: TGTGCCAGCAGCTCCTCGATCGGGAACACTGAAGCTTTCTTT
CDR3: CASSSSIGNTEAFF

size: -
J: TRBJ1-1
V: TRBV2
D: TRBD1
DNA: TGTGCCAGCCTAGATCGGCCAGGGGGAAGCACTGAAGCTTTCTTT
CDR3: CASLDRPGGSTEAFF

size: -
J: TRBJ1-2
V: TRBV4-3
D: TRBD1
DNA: TGCGCCAGCAGCCAGGGCTTTACAGGGGGCTATGGCTACACCTTC
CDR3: CASSQGFTGGYGYTF

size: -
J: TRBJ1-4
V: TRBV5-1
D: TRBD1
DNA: TGCGCCAGCAGCTTTCGGACAGGGGATGAAAAACTGTTTTTT
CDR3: CASSFRTGDEKLFF

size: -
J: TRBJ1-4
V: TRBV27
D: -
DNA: TGTGCCAGCAGTTTAACACAGGATGAAAAACTGTTTTTT
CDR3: CASSLTQDEKLFF

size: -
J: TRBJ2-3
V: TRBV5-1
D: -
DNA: TGCGCCAGCAGCCTGGGCGCTGGGGTGCCAGATACGCAGTATTTT
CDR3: CASSLGAGVPDTQYF

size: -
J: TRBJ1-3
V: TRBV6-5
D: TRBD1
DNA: TGTGCCAGCAGACGAAACCGGGACAGGGGAGACACCATATATTTT
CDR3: CASRRNRDRGDTIYF

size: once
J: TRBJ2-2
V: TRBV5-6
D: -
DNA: TGTGCCAGCAGCCGAAACCGGGGCACCGGGGAGCTGTTTTTT
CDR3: CASSRNRGTGELFF

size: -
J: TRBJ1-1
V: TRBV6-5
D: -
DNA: TGTGCCAGCAGTTACTCAGTCTGGACCCGCGACACTGAAGCTTTCTTT
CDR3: CASSYSVWTRDTEAFF

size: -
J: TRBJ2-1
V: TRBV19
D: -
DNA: TGTGCCAGTAGTATAGACTCCGACAGACTTAGCTCCTACAATGAGCAGTTCTTC
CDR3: CASSIDSDRLSSYNEQFF

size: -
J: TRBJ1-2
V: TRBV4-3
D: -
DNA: TGCGCCAGCAGCCAAGATCCCACTGGGTTCGGTGGCTACACCTTC
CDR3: CASSQDPTGFGGYTF

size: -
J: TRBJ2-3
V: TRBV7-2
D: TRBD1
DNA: TGTGCCAGCAGCAGACAGGGTGCAGATACGCAGTATTTT
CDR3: CASSRQGADTQYF

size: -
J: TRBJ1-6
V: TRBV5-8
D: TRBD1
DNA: TGTGCCAGCAGCAGGGACAGGAATTCACCCCTCCACTTT
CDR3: CASSRDRNSPLHF

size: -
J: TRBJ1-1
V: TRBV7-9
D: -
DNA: TGTGCCAGCAGCAGAGGGACGGCGAACACTGAAGCTTTCTTT
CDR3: CASSRGTANTEAFF

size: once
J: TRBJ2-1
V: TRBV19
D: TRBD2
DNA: TGTGCCAGTAGTATCTCTAGCGGGGCGCACAATGAGCAGTTCTTC
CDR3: CASSISSGAHNEQFF

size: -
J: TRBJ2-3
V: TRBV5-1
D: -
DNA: TGCGCCAGCAGCTACGCGGGGACCACAGATACGCAGTATTTT
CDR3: CASSYAGTTDTQYF